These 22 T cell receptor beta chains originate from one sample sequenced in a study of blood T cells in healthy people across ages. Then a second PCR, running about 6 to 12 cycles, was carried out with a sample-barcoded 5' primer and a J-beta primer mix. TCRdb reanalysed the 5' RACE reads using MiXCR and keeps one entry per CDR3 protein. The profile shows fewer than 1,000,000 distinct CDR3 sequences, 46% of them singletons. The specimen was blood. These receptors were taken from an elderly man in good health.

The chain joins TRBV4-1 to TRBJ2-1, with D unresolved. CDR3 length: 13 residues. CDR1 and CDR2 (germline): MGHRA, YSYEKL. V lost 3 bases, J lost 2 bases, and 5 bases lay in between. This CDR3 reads CASSQNTYNEQFF. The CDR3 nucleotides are TGCGCCAGCAGCCAGAATACCTACAATGAGCAGTTCTTC.

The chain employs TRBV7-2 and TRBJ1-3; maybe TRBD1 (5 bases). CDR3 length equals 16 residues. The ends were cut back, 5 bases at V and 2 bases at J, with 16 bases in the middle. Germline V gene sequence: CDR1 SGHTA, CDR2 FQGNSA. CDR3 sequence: CASSLGGTPPGNTIYF. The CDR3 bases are TGTGCCAGCAGCCTAGGCGGGACTCCGCCTGGAAACACCATATATTTT.

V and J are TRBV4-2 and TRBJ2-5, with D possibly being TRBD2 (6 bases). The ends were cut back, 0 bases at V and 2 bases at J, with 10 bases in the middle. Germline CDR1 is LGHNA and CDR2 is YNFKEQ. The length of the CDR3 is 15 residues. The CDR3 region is CASSQEGREQETQYF. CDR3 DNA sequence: TGTGCCAGCAGCCAAGAGGGGCGGGAACAAGAGACCCAGTACTTC.

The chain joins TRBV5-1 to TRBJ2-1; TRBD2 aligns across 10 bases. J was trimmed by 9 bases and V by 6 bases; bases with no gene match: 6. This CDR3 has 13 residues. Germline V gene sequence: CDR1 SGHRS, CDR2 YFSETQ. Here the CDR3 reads CASKPSGSGEQFF. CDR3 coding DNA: TGCGCCAGCAAGCCTAGCGGGAGCGGTGAGCAGTTCTTC.

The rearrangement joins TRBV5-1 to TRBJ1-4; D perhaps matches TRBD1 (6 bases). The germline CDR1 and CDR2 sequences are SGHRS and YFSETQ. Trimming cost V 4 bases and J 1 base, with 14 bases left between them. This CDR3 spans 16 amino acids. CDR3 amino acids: CASSEDSRRTNEKLFF. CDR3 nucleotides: TGCGCCAGCAGCGAGGACAGCAGGCGAACTAATGAAAAACTGTTTTTT.

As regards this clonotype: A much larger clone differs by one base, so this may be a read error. CDR3 nucleotide sequence: TGTGCCAGCACCCGATTCGGGACGGCCTACAATGAGCAGTACTTC. Amino acid sequence: CASTRFGTAYNEQYF. The chain has TRBV12-3 or TRBV12-4 and TRBJ2-1; TRBD1 or TRBD2 may be the D gene (5 bases each). The DNA end is more similar to TRBJ2-7, so the J call may be wrong. This CDR3 region has 15 residues.

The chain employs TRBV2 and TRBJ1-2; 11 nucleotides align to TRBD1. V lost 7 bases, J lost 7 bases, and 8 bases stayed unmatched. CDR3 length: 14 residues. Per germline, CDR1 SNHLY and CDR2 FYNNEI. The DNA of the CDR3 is TGTGCCAGCACCCCGGACAGGGGGCGTGGTGGCTACACCTTC. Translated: CASTPDRGRGGYTF. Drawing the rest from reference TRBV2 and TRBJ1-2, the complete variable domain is EPEVTQTPSHQVTQMGQEVILRCVPISNHLYFYWYRQILGQKVEFLVSFYNNEISEKSEIFDDQFSVERPDGSNFTLKIRSTKLEDSAMYFCASTPDRGRGGYTFGSGTRLTVV.

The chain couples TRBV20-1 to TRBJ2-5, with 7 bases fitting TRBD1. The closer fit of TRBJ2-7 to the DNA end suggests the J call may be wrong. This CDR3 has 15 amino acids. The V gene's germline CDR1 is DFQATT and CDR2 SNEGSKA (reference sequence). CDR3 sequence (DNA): TGCAGTGCTCGCCCCGGACAGGTTCAAAAATACGAGCAGTACTTC. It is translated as CSARPGQVQKYEQYF.

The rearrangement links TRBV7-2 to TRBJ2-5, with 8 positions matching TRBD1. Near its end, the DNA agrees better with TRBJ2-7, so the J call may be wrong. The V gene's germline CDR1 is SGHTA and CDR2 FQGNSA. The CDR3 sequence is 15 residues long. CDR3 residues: CASSPSRTGYYEQYF. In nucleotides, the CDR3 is TGTGCCAGCAGCCCGTCTCGGACAGGGTACTACGAGCAGTACTTC.

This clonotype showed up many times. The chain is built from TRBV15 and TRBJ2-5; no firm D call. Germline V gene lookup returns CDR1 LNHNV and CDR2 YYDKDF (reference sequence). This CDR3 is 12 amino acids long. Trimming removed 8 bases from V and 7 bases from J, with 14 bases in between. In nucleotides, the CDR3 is TGTGCCACCCAGGATGTTGGTTGGACCCAGTACTTC. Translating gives CATQDVGWTQYF.

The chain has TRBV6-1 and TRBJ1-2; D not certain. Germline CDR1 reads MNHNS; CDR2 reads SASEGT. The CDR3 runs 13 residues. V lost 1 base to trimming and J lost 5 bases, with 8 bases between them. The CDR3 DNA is TGTGCCAGCAGTGAAGGGTGGATTTATGGCTACACCTTC. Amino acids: CASSEGWIYGYTF.

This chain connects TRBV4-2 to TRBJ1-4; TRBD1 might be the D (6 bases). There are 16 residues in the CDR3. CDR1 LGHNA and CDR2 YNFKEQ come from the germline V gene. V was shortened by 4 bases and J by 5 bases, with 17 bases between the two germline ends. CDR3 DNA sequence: TGTGCCAGCAGCCCCAGGGGACCCCTGGGGAATGAAAAACTGTTTTTT. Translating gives CASSPRGPLGNEKLFF.

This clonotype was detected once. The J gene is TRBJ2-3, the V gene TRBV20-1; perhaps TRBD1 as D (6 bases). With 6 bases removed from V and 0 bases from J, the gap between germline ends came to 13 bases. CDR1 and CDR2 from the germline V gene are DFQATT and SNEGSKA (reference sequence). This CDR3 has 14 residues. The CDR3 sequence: CSAKQGPSTDTQYF. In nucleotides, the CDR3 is TGCAGTGCCAAACAGGGACCTAGCACAGATACGCAGTATTTT.

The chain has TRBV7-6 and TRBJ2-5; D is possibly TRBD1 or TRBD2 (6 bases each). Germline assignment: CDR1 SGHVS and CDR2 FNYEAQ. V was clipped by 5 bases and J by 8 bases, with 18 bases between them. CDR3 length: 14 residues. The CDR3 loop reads CASSPGAGFETQYF. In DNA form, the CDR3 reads TGTGCCAGCAGCCCGGGGGCAGGGTTTGAAACCCAGTACTTC.

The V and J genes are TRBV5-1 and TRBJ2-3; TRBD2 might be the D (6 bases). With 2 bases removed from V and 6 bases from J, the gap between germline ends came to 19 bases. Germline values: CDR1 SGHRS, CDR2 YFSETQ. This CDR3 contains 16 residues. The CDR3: CASSFPLADSADTQYF. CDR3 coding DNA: TGCGCCAGCAGCTTCCCGTTAGCGGATTCCGCGGATACGCAGTATTTT.

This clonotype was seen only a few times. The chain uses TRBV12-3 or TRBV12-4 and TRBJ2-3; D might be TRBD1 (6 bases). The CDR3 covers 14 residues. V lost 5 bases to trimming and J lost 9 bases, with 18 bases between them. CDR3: CASSLGRTAGTQYF. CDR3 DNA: TGTGCCAGCAGTCTAGGCCGGACAGCAGGGACGCAGTATTTT.

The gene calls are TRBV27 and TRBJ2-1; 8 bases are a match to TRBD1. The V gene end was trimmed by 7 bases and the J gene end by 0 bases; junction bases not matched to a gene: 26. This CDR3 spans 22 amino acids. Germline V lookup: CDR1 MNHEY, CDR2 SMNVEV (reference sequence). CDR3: CASTGLDRGQYWGSISYNEQFF. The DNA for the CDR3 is TGTGCCAGCACGGGACTTGACAGGGGACAGTATTGGGGTAGCATCTCCTACAATGAGCAGTTCTTC.

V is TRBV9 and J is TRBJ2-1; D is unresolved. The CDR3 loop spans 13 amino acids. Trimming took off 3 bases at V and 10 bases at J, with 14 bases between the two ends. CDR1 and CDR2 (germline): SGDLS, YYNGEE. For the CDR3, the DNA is TGTGCCAGCAGCGCAGCCCTGGGCGGCGAGCAGTTCTTC. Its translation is CASSAALGGEQFF.

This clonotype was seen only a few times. CDR3 bases: TGCAGTGCAAAACTAGCGGCACAAGAGACCCAGTACTTC. Its translation is CSAKLAAQETQYF. The chain carries TRBV20-1 and TRBJ2-5, with 8 positions matching TRBD2. The trim removed 6 bases at V and 2 bases at J, leaving 5 bases unmatched. This CDR3 contains 13 residues. Germline assignment: CDR1 DFQATT and CDR2 SNEGSKA (reference sequence).

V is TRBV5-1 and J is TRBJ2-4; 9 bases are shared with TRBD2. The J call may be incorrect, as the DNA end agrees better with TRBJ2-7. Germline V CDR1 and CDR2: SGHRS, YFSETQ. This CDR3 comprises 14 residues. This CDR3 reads CASSLERTSDEQYF. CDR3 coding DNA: TGCGCCAGCAGCTTGGAACGGACTAGCGACGAGCAGTACTTC.

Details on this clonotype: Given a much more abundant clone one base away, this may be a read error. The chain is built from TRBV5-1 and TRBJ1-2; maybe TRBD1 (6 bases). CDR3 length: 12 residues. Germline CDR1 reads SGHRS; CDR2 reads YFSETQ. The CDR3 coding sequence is TGCGCCGGCAGCTTACAGGGATATGGCTACACCTTC. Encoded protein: CAGSLQGYGYTF. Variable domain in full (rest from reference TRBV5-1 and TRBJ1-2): KAGVTQTPRYLIKTRGQQVTLSCSPISGHRSVSWYQQTPGQGLQFLFEYFSETQRNKGNFPGRFSGRQFSNSRSEMNVSTLELGDSALYLCAGSLQGYGYTFGSGTRLTVV.

DNA of the CDR3: TGCGCCAGCAGCCCCGCCGGGACAGGGGCCACTGAAGCTTTCTTT. This sequence encodes CASSPAGTGATEAFF. V is TRBV5-1 and J is TRBJ1-1, with 10 bases matching TRBD1. Germline CDR1 SGHRS, CDR2 YFSETQ. The CDR3 is 15 residues long. V was pared by 4 bases and J by 4 bases, with 7 bases of the junction left unmatched. The full variable domain, with the rest looked up from reference TRBV5-1 and TRBJ1-1, is KAGVTQTPRYLIKTRGQQVTLSCSPISGHRSVSWYQQTPGQGLQFLFEYFSETQRNKGNFPGRFSGRQFSNSRSEMNVSTLELGDSALYLCASSPAGTGATEAFFGQGTRLTVV.